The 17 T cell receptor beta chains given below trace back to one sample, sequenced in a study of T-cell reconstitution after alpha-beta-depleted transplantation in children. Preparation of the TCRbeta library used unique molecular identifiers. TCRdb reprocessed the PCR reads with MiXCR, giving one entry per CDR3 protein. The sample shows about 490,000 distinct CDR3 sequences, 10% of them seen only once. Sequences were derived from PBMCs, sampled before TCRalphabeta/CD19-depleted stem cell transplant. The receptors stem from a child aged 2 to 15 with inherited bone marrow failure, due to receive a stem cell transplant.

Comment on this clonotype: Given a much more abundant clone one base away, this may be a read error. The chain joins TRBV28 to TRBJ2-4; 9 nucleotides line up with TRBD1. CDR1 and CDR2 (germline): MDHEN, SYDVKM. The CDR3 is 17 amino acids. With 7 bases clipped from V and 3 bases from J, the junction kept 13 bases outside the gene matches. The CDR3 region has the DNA TGTGCCAGCACTACCAGCGGGACAGGGATAAACAAAAACATTCAGTACTTC. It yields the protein CASTTSGTGINKNIQYF.

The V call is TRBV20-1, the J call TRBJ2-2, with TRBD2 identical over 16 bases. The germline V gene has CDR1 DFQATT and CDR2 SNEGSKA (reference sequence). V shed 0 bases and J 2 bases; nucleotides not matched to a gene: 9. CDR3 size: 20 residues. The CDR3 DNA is TGCAGTGCTAGAGATTATGGGACTAGCGGGAGGGCAGATAACACCGGGGAGCTGTTTTTT. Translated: CSARDYGTSGRADNTGELFF.

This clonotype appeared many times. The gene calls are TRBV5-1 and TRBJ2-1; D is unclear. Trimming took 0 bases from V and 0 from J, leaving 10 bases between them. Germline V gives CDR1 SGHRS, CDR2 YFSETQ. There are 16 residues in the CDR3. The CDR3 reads CASSLGGVPSYNEQFF. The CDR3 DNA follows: TGCGCCAGCAGCTTGGGAGGAGTTCCCTCCTACAATGAGCAGTTCTTC.

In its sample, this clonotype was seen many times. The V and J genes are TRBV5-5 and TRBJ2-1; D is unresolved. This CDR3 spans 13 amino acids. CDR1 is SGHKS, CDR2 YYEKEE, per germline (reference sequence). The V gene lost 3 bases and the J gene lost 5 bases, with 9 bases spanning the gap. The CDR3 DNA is TGTGCCAGCAGCTCCCTTCCCCACAATGAGCAGTTCTTC. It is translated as CASSSLPHNEQFF.

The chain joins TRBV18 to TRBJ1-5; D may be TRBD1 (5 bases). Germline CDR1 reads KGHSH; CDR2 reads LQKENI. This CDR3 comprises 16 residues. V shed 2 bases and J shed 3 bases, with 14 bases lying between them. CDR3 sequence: CASSPGQGEDNQPQHF. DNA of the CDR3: TGTGCCAGCTCACCAGGTCAGGGAGAGGACAATCAGCCCCAGCATTTT.

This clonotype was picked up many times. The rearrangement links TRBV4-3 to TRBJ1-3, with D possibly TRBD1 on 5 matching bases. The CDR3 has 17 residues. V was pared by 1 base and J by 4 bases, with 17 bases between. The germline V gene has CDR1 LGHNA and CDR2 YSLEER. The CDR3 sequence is CASSQAPLGTPGNTIYF. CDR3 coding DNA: TGCGCCAGCAGCCAAGCTCCCTTAGGGACGCCAGGAAACACCATATATTTT.

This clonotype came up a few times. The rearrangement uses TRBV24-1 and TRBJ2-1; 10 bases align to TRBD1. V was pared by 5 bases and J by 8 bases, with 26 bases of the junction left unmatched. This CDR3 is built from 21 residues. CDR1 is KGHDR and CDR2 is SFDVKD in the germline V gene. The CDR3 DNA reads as TGTGCCACCAGTGGCCGCCTGAGCGGGACAGGGGTTCAGAGAACCATAGATGAGCAGTTCTTC. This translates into CATSGRLSGTGVQRTIDEQFF.

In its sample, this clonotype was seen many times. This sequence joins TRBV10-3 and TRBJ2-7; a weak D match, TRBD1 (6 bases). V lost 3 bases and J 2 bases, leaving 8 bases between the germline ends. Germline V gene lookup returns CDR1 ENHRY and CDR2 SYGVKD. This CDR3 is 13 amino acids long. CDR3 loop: CAISDKGAYEQYF. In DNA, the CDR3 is TGTGCCATCAGTGACAAGGGGGCCTACGAGCAGTACTTC.

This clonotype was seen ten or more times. For the CDR3, the DNA is TGTGCCAGCAGCTTCCGGACAGGTCAAAATGAAAAACTGTTTTTT. Translation gives CASSFRTGQNEKLFF. The V gene is TRBV7-9, the J gene TRBJ1-4; TRBD1 agrees at 7 bases. This CDR3 comprises 15 residues. The J segment lost 5 bases and the V segment lost 3 bases, leaving 6 bases of the junction unmatched. Germline V gene sequence: CDR1 SEHNR, CDR2 FQNEAQ (reference sequence).

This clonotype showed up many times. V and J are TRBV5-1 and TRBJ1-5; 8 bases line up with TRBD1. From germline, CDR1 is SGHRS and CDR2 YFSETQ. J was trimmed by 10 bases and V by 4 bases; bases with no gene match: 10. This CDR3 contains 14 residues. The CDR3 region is CASSARTGTEPQHF. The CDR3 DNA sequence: TGCGCCAGCAGCGCAAGGACAGGGACGGAACCCCAGCATTTT. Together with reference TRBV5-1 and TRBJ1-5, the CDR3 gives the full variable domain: KAGVTQTPRYLIKTRGQQVTLSCSPISGHRSVSWYQQTPGQGLQFLFEYFSETQRNKGNFPGRFSGRQFSNSRSEMNVSTLELGDSALYLCASSARTGTEPQHFGDGTRLSIL.

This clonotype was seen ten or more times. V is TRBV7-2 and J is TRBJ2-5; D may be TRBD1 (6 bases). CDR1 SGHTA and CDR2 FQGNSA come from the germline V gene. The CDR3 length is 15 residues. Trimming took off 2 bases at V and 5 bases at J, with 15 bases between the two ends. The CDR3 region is CASSLTPGHAETQYF. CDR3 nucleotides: TGTGCCAGCAGCTTAACCCCGGGACATGCGGAGACCCAGTACTTC.

CDR3 sequence: CASSILAGVTYNEQFF. The CDR3, as DNA: TGCGCCAGCAGCATACTAGCGGGAGTCACCTACAATGAGCAGTTCTTC. This chain uses TRBV5-1 with TRBJ2-1; the match to TRBD2 covers 11 bases. Trimming at V came to 4 bases and at J to 2 bases, leaving 5 bases not matched to a gene. The CDR3 covers 16 residues. The germline V gene has CDR1 SGHRS and CDR2 YFSETQ. The full variable domain, rest sourced from reference TRBV5-1 and TRBJ2-1, is KAGVTQTPRYLIKTRGQQVTLSCSPISGHRSVSWYQQTPGQGLQFLFEYFSETQRNKGNFPGRFSGRQFSNSRSEMNVSTLELGDSALYLCASSILAGVTYNEQFFGPGTRLTVL.

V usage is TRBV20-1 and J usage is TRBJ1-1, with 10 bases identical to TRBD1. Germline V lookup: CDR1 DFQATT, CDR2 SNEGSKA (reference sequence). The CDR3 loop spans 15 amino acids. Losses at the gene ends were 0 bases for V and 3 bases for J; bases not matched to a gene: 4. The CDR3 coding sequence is TGCAGTGCTAGAGATTTCGGGACAGGGGACACTGAAGCTTTCTTT. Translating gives CSARDFGTGDTEAFF.

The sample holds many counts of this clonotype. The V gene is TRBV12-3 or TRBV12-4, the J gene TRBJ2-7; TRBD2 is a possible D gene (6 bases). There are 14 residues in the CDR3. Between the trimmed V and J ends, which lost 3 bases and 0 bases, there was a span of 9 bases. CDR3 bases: TGTGCCAGCAGTTTGGAGGGGCCCTCCTACGAGCAGTACTTC. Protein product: CASSLEGPSYEQYF.

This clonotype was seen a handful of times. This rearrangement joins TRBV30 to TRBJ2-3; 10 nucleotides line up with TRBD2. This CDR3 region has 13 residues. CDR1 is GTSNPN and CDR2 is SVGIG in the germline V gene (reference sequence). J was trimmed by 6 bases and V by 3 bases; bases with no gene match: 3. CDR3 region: CAWSLGLADTQYF. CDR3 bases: TGTGCCTGGAGCTTGGGACTAGCGGATACGCAGTATTTT. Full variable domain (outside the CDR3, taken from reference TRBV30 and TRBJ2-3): SQTIHQWPATLVQPVGSPLSLECTVEGTSNPNLYWYRQAAGRGLQLLFYSVGIGQISSEVPQNLSASRPQDRQFILSSKKLLLSDSGFYLCAWSLGLADTQYFGPGTRLTVL.

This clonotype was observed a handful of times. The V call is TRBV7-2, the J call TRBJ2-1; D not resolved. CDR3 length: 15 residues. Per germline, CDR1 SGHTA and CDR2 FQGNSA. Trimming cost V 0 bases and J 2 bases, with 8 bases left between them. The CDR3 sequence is CASSLAFGTYNEQFF. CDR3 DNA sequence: TGTGCCAGCAGCTTAGCGTTCGGAACCTACAATGAGCAGTTCTTC. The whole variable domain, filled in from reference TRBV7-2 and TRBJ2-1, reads GAGVSQSPSNKVTEKGKDVELRCDPISGHTALYWYRQSLGQGLEFLIYFQGNSAPDKSGLPSDRFSAERTGGSVSTLTIQRTQQEDSAVYLCASSLAFGTYNEQFFGPGTRLTVL.

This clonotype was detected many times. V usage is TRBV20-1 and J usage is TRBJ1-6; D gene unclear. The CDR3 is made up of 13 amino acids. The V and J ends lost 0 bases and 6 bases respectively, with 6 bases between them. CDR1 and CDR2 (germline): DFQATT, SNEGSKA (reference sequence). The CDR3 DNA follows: TGCAGTGCTAGAGAGTACATTAATTCACCCCTCCACTTT. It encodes CSAREYINSPLHF.